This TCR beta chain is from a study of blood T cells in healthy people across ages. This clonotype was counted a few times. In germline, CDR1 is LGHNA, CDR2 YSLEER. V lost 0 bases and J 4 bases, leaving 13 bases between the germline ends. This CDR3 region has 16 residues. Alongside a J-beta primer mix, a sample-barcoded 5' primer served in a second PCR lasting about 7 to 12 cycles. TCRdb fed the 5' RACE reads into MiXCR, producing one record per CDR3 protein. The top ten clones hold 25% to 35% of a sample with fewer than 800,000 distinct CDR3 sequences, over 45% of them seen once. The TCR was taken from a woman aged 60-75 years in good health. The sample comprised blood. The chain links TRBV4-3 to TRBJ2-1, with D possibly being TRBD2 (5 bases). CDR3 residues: CASSQDNGIKYNEQFF. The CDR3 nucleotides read TGCGCCAGCAGCCAAGACAACGGGATAAAGTACAATGAGCAGTTCTTC.